The source of this T cell receptor beta chain is a study of regulatory T cells in long-lasting Graves disease. This clonotype was counted ten times or more. Libraries of TCR beta came from iRepertoire HTBI primers plus Arm-PCR of CDR3 regions. TCRdb reprocessed the multiplex PCR reads via MiXCR and lists one record per CDR3 protein. The sample comprises approximately 400,000 distinct CDR3 sequences, around 11% of which are singletons, and approximately 20% rests with the top ten. V lost 8 bases and J lost 10, with 12 bases in between. Germline CDR1 is MGHRA and CDR2 is YSYEKL. This CDR3 has 11 residues. Time point noted: newly diagnosed GD, antithyroid drugs for less than 3 months. The TCR library used RNA extracted from PBMCs. These data also formed part of another study, on T cells in Graves' hyperthyroidism and ophthalmopathy. That source notes: Graves' hyperthyroidism is called stable when ophthalmopathy does not progress within 18 months.

The sequenced sample was peripheral blood mononuclear cells (PBMCs), obtained at new diagnosis, from a patient treated with antithyroid drugs. This sequence joins TRBV4-1 and TRBJ2-1; weak D call: TRBD2 (6 bases). The TCR originated in a woman in her late teens or twenties with Graves disease. The CDR3 loop is CASGVAVEQFF. The CDR3 DNA is TGCGCCAGCGGGGTAGCGGTGGAGCAGTTCTTC.